The 21 T cell receptor beta chains given below trace back to one sample, sequenced in a study of T-cell reconstitution after alpha-beta-depleted transplantation in children. As it was prepared, the TCRbeta library received unique molecular identifiers. Each CDR3 protein gets one entry after TCRdb re-called the PCR reads with MiXCR. The sample holds some 80,000 distinct CDR3 sequences; around 18% are singletons and the top ten take about half. This material consisted of PBMCs, mostly from graft donor cells, taken 360 days after TCRalphabeta/CD19-depleted stem cell transplant. The receptors were gathered from a male patient between 2 and 9 years old who had a stem cell transplant for acute lymphoblastic leukemia, so the T cells may come from the graft donor.

This clonotype has more than one count but fewer than ten. The chain has TRBV28 and TRBJ2-2; 14 positions match TRBD2. Germline V gene lookup returns CDR1 MDHEN and CDR2 SYDVKM. J lost 5 bases, V lost 5 bases, and 10 bases had no gene match. This CDR3 has 18 amino acids. The CDR3 protein is CASSHLGLAGVGTGELFF. The CDR3 DNA reads TGTGCCAGCAGTCATCTGGGACTAGCGGGAGTAGGGACCGGGGAGCTGTTTTTT.

The chain recombines TRBV7-9 with TRBJ2-1; D gene uncertain. The ends were cut back, 0 bases at V and 5 bases at J, with 8 bases in the middle. Germline values: CDR1 SEHNR, CDR2 FQNEAQ (reference sequence). The CDR3 covers 14 residues. DNA of the CDR3: TGTGCCAGCAGCTTAGCGCCGGCAGACAATGAGCAGTTCTTC. Its translation is CASSLAPADNEQFF.

This clonotype was recorded many times. V is TRBV20-1 and J is TRBJ1-6; perhaps TRBD1 as D (6 bases). Germline V gives CDR1 DFQATT, CDR2 SNEGSKA (reference sequence). The CDR3 spans 14 residues. Trimming cost V 2 bases and J 5 bases, with 10 bases left between them. The DNA for the CDR3 is TGCAGTGCTAGAATACAGGGACATAATTCACCCCTCCACTTT. This sequence encodes CSARIQGHNSPLHF.

This chain connects TRBV7-9 to TRBJ1-5, with a possible D match to TRBD1 (6 bases). Deletions cut 2 bases from V and 1 base from J, with 12 bases between. The CDR3 runs to 16 residues. Germline CDR1 is SEHNR and CDR2 is FQNEAQ (reference sequence). This CDR3 is CASSLSRGQSNQPQHF. The CDR3 region has the DNA TGTGCCAGCAGCTTAAGCAGGGGACAAAGCAATCAGCCCCAGCATTTT.

The rearrangement links TRBV5-6 to TRBJ1-2, with D tentatively TRBD1 (5 bases). The germline V gene encodes CDR1 SGHDT and CDR2 YYEEEE. V was pared by 4 bases and J by 4 bases, with 14 bases between. This CDR3 is built from 14 residues. CDR3 in amino acids: CASSDIRDPYGYTF. The CDR3 bases are TGTGCCAGCAGCGACATCAGGGACCCCTATGGCTACACCTTC.

This clonotype has only a few counts. This chain joins TRBV7-9 and TRBJ1-6; D might be TRBD1 (5 bases). V gave up 3 bases and J gave up 7 bases, with 13 bases separating them. The CDR3 runs 15 residues. Germline V lookup: CDR1 SEHNR, CDR2 FQNEAQ (reference sequence). The CDR3 loop reads CASSFGDRKNSPLHF. The CDR3 nucleotides read TGTGCCAGCAGCTTTGGTGACAGAAAAAATTCACCCCTCCACTTT.

In its sample, this clonotype was seen a few times. The V call is TRBV11-1, the J call TRBJ2-1; 13 nucleotides match TRBD2. The germline CDR1 and CDR2 sequences are SGHAT and FQDESV (reference sequence). Trimming took 0 bases from V and 3 from J; bases not matched to a gene: 11. This CDR3 has 20 residues. CDR3: CASSLAGLAGDARFYNEQFF. For the CDR3, the DNA is TGTGCCAGCAGCTTAGCCGGACTAGCGGGAGACGCCCGCTTCTACAATGAGCAGTTCTTC.

The CDR3 reads CASSLVDRWGETQYF. CDR3 DNA: TGTGCCAGCAGCTTGGTCGACAGATGGGGGGAGACCCAGTACTTC. V gene TRBV5-4 combines with J gene TRBJ2-5, with D perhaps matching TRBD1 or TRBD2 (5 bases each). The CDR3 has 15 residues. CDR1 and CDR2 (germline): SGHNT, YYREEE (reference sequence). Trimming shortened V by 0 bases and J by 5 bases, and 14 bases separated the two germline ends.

This chain uses TRBV11-2 with TRBJ2-6; D not certain. Trimming shortened V by 3 bases and J by 0 bases, and 9 bases separated the two germline ends. The CDR3 sequence is 16 residues long. Germline assignment: CDR1 SGHAT and CDR2 FQNNGV. The CDR3 protein is CASSFPRLSGANVLTF. Written as DNA, the CDR3 is TGTGCCAGCAGCTTTCCCCGTCTCTCTGGGGCCAACGTCCTGACTTTC. Full variable domain (remainder filled in from reference TRBV11-2 and TRBJ2-6): EAGVAQSPRYKIIEKRQSVAFWCNPISGHATLYWYQQILGQGPKLLIQFQNNGVVDDSQLPKDRFSAERLKGVDSTLKIQPAKLEDSAVYLCASSFPRLSGANVLTFGAGSRLTVL.

The chain recombines TRBV24-1 with TRBJ2-1; 8 bases are a match to TRBD2. CDR1 and CDR2 from the germline V gene are KGHDR and SFDVKD. The ends lost 8 bases at V and 2 bases at J; junction bases unmatched: 4. The CDR3 covers 14 residues. CDR3 residues: CATTTSDPYNEQFF. The CDR3 bases are TGTGCCACCACGACTAGCGATCCCTACAATGAGCAGTTCTTC.

The genes are TRBV2 and TRBJ2-5; the D gene is possibly TRBD1 (6 bases). The CDR3 totals 16 residues. The V end lost 3 bases, the J end lost 2 bases, and 16 bases lay between the germline ends. CDR1 and CDR2 (germline): SNHLY, FYNNEI. The CDR3 DNA follows: TGTGCCAGCAGTGACCCGGGACAACGTGGGCAAGAGACCCAGTACTTC. Translating it yields CASSDPGQRGQETQYF.

The V gene is TRBV6-1, the J gene TRBJ1-1; a possible D gene is TRBD1 (5 bases). Trimming stripped 8 bases from V and 5 bases from J, with 15 bases between. Germline CDR1 and CDR2: MNHNS and SASEGT. The length of the CDR3 is 13 residues. The CDR3 sequence: CASVGARVTEAFF. DNA of the CDR3: TGTGCCAGCGTAGGGGCCAGGGTGACTGAAGCTTTCTTT.

This clonotype occurred a few times. V and J are TRBV2 and TRBJ2-1; 7 bases match TRBD1. There are 13 residues in the CDR3. J lost 3 bases, V lost 5 bases, and 1 base had no gene match. The germline gives CDR1 SNHLY, CDR2 FYNNEI. In nucleotides, the CDR3 is TGTGCCAGCAGTCGACAGGGCTACAATGAGCAGTTCTTC. It translates to CASSRQGYNEQFF.

A few counts support this clonotype. The CDR3 loop reads CASSPGGTDNEQFF. The CDR3 nucleotides are TGTGCCAGCAGCCCTGGCGGGACGGACAATGAGCAGTTCTTC. The chain uses TRBV5-4 and TRBJ2-1; a possible D gene is TRBD2 (6 bases). The CDR3 runs to 14 residues. Germline CDR1 is SGHNT and CDR2 is YYREEE (reference sequence). The germline V and J ends were trimmed by 4 bases and 5 bases, with 13 bases remaining between them.

The genes are TRBV2 and TRBJ2-7; the match to TRBD2 covers 10 bases. Germline V CDR1 and CDR2: SNHLY, FYNNEI. The V segment lost 5 bases and the J segment 4 bases; nucleotides outside the gene matches: 11. This CDR3 spans 16 amino acids. Here the CDR3 reads CASSIASGSRTYEQYF. CDR3 bases: TGTGCCAGCAGTATTGCTAGCGGGAGCCGAACTTACGAGCAGTACTTC.

This clonotype has more than one count but fewer than ten. The V and J genes are TRBV12-3 or TRBV12-4 and TRBJ1-5; 7 bases agree with TRBD1. Unmatched junction bases numbered 6, after V lost 6 bases and J lost 4 bases. The CDR3 extends over 14 amino acids. Here the CDR3 DNA reads TGTGCCAGCAGGTTAACAGGGGCTAATCAGCCCCAGCATTTT. Its translation is CASRLTGANQPQHF.

The rearrangement uses TRBV5-5 and TRBJ2-1; TRBD1 aligns across 10 bases. The CDR3 extends over 16 amino acids. The trim removed 1 base at V and 4 bases at J, leaving 5 bases unmatched. CDR1 SGHKS and CDR2 YYEKEE come from the germline V gene (reference sequence). CDR3 residues: CASSLRDRGFYNEQFF. The CDR3 region has the DNA TGTGCCAGCAGCTTGAGGGACAGGGGTTTTTACAATGAGCAGTTCTTC.

This chain connects TRBV28 to TRBJ1-2; the match to TRBD1 covers 10 bases. Per germline, CDR1 MDHEN and CDR2 SYDVKM. The CDR3 consists of 15 residues. The ends lost 6 bases at V and 8 bases at J; junction bases unmatched: 12. The DNA of the CDR3 is TGTGCCAGCAGGAACCCAACCGGGACAGGGGACGGCTACACCTTC. Encoded protein: CASRNPTGTGDGYTF.

V gene TRBV3-1 combines with J gene TRBJ1-1; D unresolved. Trimming removed 4 bases at V and 4 bases at J, with 19 bases between. In germline, CDR1 is LGHDT, CDR2 YNNKEL (reference sequence). The CDR3 runs to 16 residues. CDR3 protein: CASSLPGLGGSTEAFF. The CDR3 nucleotides are TGTGCCAGCAGCCTTCCGGGCCTCGGAGGTAGCACTGAAGCTTTCTTT.

This clonotype was detected many times. The V gene is TRBV4-1, the J gene TRBJ1-1, with TRBD1 matching 7 bases. V lost 1 base and J lost 1; bases outside the gene matches: 6. From germline, CDR1 is MGHRA and CDR2 YSYEKL. This CDR3 region has 16 residues. CDR3 nucleotide sequence: TGCGCCAGCAGCCAAGGTGGGTACAGGGGGAACACTGAAGCTTTCTTT. This sequence encodes CASSQGGYRGNTEAFF.

This chain joins TRBV5-1 and TRBJ2-7; D unclear. This CDR3 region has 14 residues. Trimming left V 0 bases short and J 3 bases short, with 10 bases between. Germline values: CDR1 SGHRS, CDR2 YFSETQ. The CDR3: CASSLVPSLYEQYF. The CDR3 bases are TGCGCCAGCAGCTTGGTTCCCAGCCTCTACGAGCAGTACTTC.